The entry below describes one T cell receptor (beta chain). Assay: immunoSEQ multiplex PCR; the TCRdb copy retains only in-frame clones and omits some. The data show approximately 91,000 clones, approximately 90% seen once. The data stem from a study of T cell responses to AZD1222 COVID-19 vaccine. The CDR3 spans 17 residues. From germline, CDR1 is SGHRS and CDR2 YFSETQ. V was shortened by 0 bases and J by 2 bases, with 12 bases between the two germline ends. The chain joins TRBV5-1 to TRBJ2-6; D may be TRBD1 (7 bases). This clonotype originated in an adult who received the AZD1222 COVID-19 vaccine. Sample: peripheral blood, taken 28 days after the second AZD1222 dose. CDR3 residues: CASSLAGRGAGANVLTF. The DNA for the CDR3 is TGCGCCAGCAGCTTGGCCGGCAGGGGGGCTGGGGCCAACGTCCTGACTTTC.